These 23 T cell receptor beta chains were all obtained from the same sample, sequenced in a study of blood T cell repertoires in COVID-19 (dated by TCRdb to the early 2020s). The receptor library was made with the immunoSEQ multiplex PCR assay. In TCRdb, the immuneACCESS table is reduced to in-frame sequences with V and J assigned. These tables do not hold every clone; where another copy was compared, an unresolved V gene accounts for under half, and the others remain unexplained. Across this sample there are 180,000 or so clones, with about 87% seen only once. The top ten clonotypes cover 3.7% of the sample. The source material was peripheral blood. Receptor source: a man aged 18 to 29 with active or convalescent COVID-19.

The chain links TRBV5-5 to TRBJ2-5; D is possibly TRBD2 (6 bases). The CDR3 totals 14 residues. Trimming left V 4 bases short and J 1 base short, with 11 bases between. Looked up from germline, CDR1 is SGHKS and CDR2 is YYEKEE (reference sequence). The CDR3 is CASSRGDFQETQYF. CDR3 DNA: TGTGCCAGCAGCCGCGGGGACTTCCAAGAGACCCAGTACTTC.

The rearrangement uses TRBV3-1 (or the pseudogene TRBV3-2) and TRBJ2-2; 11 bases line up with TRBD2. Germline lookup yields CDR1 LGHDT and CDR2 YNNKEL (reference sequence). There are 16 residues in the CDR3. J was trimmed by 6 bases and V by 4 bases; bases with no gene match: 7. The CDR3 DNA reads as TGTGCCAGCAGCCTCCCCCTAGCGGGGGGCTCCGGGGAGCTGTTTTTT. Amino acids: CASSLPLAGGSGELFF.

The J gene is TRBJ1-1, the V gene TRBV19, with TRBD1 matching over 8 bases. This CDR3 comprises 14 residues. The trim removed 7 bases at V and 2 bases at J, leaving 6 bases unmatched. Germline assignment: CDR1 LNHDA and CDR2 SQIVND (reference sequence). Here the CDR3 reads CASTPGQGNTEAFF. The CDR3 DNA follows: TGTGCCAGTACCCCTGGACAGGGAAACACTGAAGCTTTCTTT.

The V and J genes are TRBV7-2 and TRBJ1-5; maybe TRBD1 (5 bases). The germline V gene encodes CDR1 SGHTA and CDR2 FQGNSA. The length of the CDR3 is 15 residues. Trimming pared 2 bases from V and 5 bases from J, leaving 13 bases between. CDR3 in DNA: TGTGCCAGCAGCTTATCTATGGGGGGGGATCAGCCCCAGCATTTT. Its protein product is CASSLSMGGDQPQHF.

The chain couples TRBV7-9 to TRBJ2-5, with 8 bases matching TRBD2. Losses at the gene ends were 7 bases for V and 3 bases for J; bases not matched to a gene: 4. CDR3 size: 13 residues. Germline V lookup: CDR1 SEHNR, CDR2 FQNEAQ (reference sequence). The chain's CDR3 is CASTRGGEETQYF. DNA of the CDR3: TGTGCCAGCACCCGGGGGGGGGAAGAGACCCAGTACTTC. The full variable domain, completed using reference TRBV7-9 and TRBJ2-5, is DTGVSQNPRHKITKRGQNVTFRCDPISEHNRLYWYRQTLGQGPEFLTYFQNEAQLEKSRLLSDRFSAERPKGSFSTLEIQRTEQGDSAMYLCASTRGGEETQYFGPGTRLLVL.

This clone was seen only once. This chain uses TRBV4-1 with TRBJ2-3; the match to TRBD1 covers 7 bases. J lost 1 base, V lost 6 bases, and 10 bases had no gene match. This CDR3 region has 16 residues. Germline V gene lookup returns CDR1 MGHRA and CDR2 YSYEKL. CDR3 residues: CASRYSVGQGTDTQYF. The CDR3 DNA is TGCGCCAGCAGGTATTCGGTAGGACAGGGCACAGATACGCAGTATTTT.

The chain couples TRBV6-5 to TRBJ1-2; 7 bases are shared with TRBD1. Trimming cost V 10 bases and J 4 bases; bases outside gene matches: 9. Germline V gene data show CDR1 as MNHEY and CDR2 as SVGAGI. The CDR3 is made up of 13 amino acids. In DNA, the CDR3 is TGTGCCAAGTCACAGGGGTTGGGCTATGGCTACACCTTC. Its protein product is CAKSQGLGYGYTF.

The J gene is TRBJ2-3, the V gene TRBV5-4; D is possibly TRBD1 (5 bases). V was trimmed by 0 bases and J by 2 bases, leaving 13 bases between them. The CDR3 sequence is 16 residues long. The germline gives CDR1 SGHNT, CDR2 YYREEE (reference sequence). In DNA, the CDR3 is TGTGCCAGCAGCTTGGGGGGCGTGCAGACCACAGATACGCAGTATTTT. Amino acids: CASSLGGVQTTDTQYF.

V and J are TRBV14 and TRBJ2-1; 16 bases map to TRBD2. The CDR3 is made up of 18 amino acids. Germline CDR1 and CDR2: SGHDN and FVKESK. Trimming at V came to 1 base and at J to 10 bases, leaving 10 bases not matched to a gene. The CDR3 DNA reads as TGTGCCAGCAGCCAAGCAACCCCGGGACTAGCGGGGGGGAGAGAGCAGTTCTTC. Residues: CASSQATPGLAGGREQFF.

This chain links TRBV2 with TRBJ1-6; possibly TRBD1 for D (6 bases). Germline CDR1 SNHLY, CDR2 FYNNEI. The CDR3 is 13 residues long. Trimming pared 8 bases from V and 9 bases from J, leaving 14 bases between. DNA of the CDR3: TGTGCCAGCTCCACAGGGATAAGTTCACCCCTCCACTTT. It specifies CASSTGISSPLHF.

The chain recombines TRBV4-1 with TRBJ1-1; 10 nucleotides align to TRBD1. Germline V CDR1 and CDR2: MGHRA, YSYEKL. The CDR3 is made up of 14 amino acids. The V and J ends lost 2 bases and 8 bases, in that order; junction bases with no gene match: 5. CDR3 residues: CASSQSGTGEEAFF. The CDR3 DNA reads as TGCGCCAGCAGCCAAAGTGGGACAGGGGAGGAAGCTTTCTTT.

This chain links TRBV6-5 with TRBJ1-3; TRBD1 is a possible D gene (5 bases). Trimming pared 0 bases from V and 3 bases from J, leaving 9 bases between. Germline loops: CDR1 MNHEY, CDR2 SVGAGI. The CDR3 runs to 15 residues. The CDR3 DNA reads as TGTGCCAGCAGTTACTCGGTCGGGGGTGGAAACACCATATATTTT. Translated: CASSYSVGGGNTIYF.

The rearrangement uses TRBV13 and TRBJ1-1, with 8 bases lining up with TRBD1. The germline gives CDR1 PRHDT, CDR2 FYEKMQ (reference sequence). The CDR3 runs 16 residues. The ends lost 3 bases at V and 6 bases at J; junction bases unmatched: 12. This chain's CDR3 is CASSFVQGARGAEAFF. The CDR3 DNA reads TGTGCCAGCAGCTTCGTCCAGGGGGCTCGGGGCGCTGAAGCTTTCTTT. Together with reference TRBV13 and TRBJ1-1, the CDR3 gives the full variable domain: AAGVIQSPRHLIKEKRETATLKCYPIPRHDTVYWYQQGPGQDPQFLISFYEKMQSDKGSIPDRFSAQQFSDYHSELNMSSLELGDSALYFCASSFVQGARGAEAFFGQGTRLTVV.

The V and J genes are TRBV27 and TRBJ1-6, with 9 nucleotides matching TRBD1. The CDR3 sequence is 20 residues long. With 5 bases clipped from V and 1 base from J, the junction kept 15 bases outside the gene matches. Germline V gene data show CDR1 as MNHEY and CDR2 as SMNVEV (reference sequence). This CDR3 reads CASSLGQGRSLLSYNSPLHF. The CDR3 DNA sequence: TGTGCCAGCAGTCTTGGACAGGGGAGATCCCTTTTGTCCTATAATTCACCCCTCCACTTT.

The chain recombines TRBV2 with TRBJ2-7; TRBD2 matches at 11 bases. The length of the CDR3 is 14 residues. The germline V gene has CDR1 SNHLY and CDR2 FYNNEI. With 9 bases clipped from V and 2 bases from J, the junction kept 6 bases outside the gene matches. CDR3 nucleotide sequence: TGTGCCAGTGTCGGGACTAGCGGTACCTACGAGCAGTACTTC. It yields the protein CASVGTSGTYEQYF.

The chain employs TRBV29-1 and TRBJ1-1; 8 bases map to TRBD1. Germline CDR1 SQVTM, CDR2 ANQGSEA. CDR3 size: 13 residues. V shed 3 bases and J 4 bases; nucleotides not matched to a gene: 4. CDR3 residues: CSVDPGTGTEAFF. In nucleotides, the CDR3 is TGCAGCGTTGATCCGGGGACAGGCACTGAAGCTTTCTTT.

The chain employs TRBV2 and TRBJ2-5; D may be TRBD1 (6 bases). Germline CDR1 reads SNHLY; CDR2 reads FYNNEI. CDR3 size: 14 residues. The germline V and J ends were trimmed by 4 bases and 8 bases, with 17 bases remaining between them. CDR3 sequence: CASSADSDARTQYF. The CDR3, as DNA: TGTGCCAGCAGTGCGGACAGTGATGCCCGTACCCAGTACTTC. The full variable domain, rest sourced from reference TRBV2 and TRBJ2-5, is EPEVTQTPSHQVTQMGQEVILRCVPISNHLYFYWYRQILGQKVEFLVSFYNNEISEKSEIFDDQFSVERPDGSNFTLKIRSTKLEDSAMYFCASSADSDARTQYFGPGTRLLVL.

This chain connects TRBV4-1 to TRBJ1-4; D may be TRBD1 (5 bases). V lost 6 bases to trimming and J lost 8 bases, with 10 bases between them. Germline V gene lookup returns CDR1 MGHRA and CDR2 YSYEKL. The CDR3 spans 12 residues. The CDR3 loop is CASSIGGEKLFF. As DNA, the CDR3 is TGCGCCAGCAGTATTGGGGGGGAAAAACTGTTTTTT.

V usage is TRBV5-1 and J usage is TRBJ1-2, with 10 bases aligning to TRBD1. Trimming cost V 4 bases and J 4 bases; bases outside gene matches: 4. Germline values: CDR1 SGHRS, CDR2 YFSETQ. This CDR3 has 14 residues. This chain's CDR3 is CASSPTGGGYGYTF. The CDR3, as DNA: TGCGCCAGCAGCCCGACAGGGGGCGGCTATGGCTACACCTTC.

The rearrangement links TRBV27 to TRBJ2-3; 10 bases map to TRBD2. J gave up 4 bases and V 7 bases, and 20 bases lay outside the gene matches. The germline V gene has CDR1 MNHEY and CDR2 SMNVEV (reference sequence). This CDR3 has 19 amino acids. This chain's CDR3 is CASILKGLPSGSAADTQYF. The CDR3 region has the DNA TGTGCCAGCATCCTGAAGGGGTTGCCTAGCGGGAGTGCAGCAGATACGCAGTATTTT.

The chain carries TRBV28 and TRBJ1-2; D remains unclear. Looked up from germline, CDR1 is MDHEN and CDR2 is SYDVKM. The V and J ends lost 8 bases and 4 bases respectively, with 14 bases between them. CDR3 length equals 13 residues. CDR3 protein: CASRGGGGYGYTF. CDR3 nucleotide sequence: TGTGCCAGCCGAGGAGGAGGAGGCTATGGCTACACCTTC.

The rearrangement joins TRBV29-1 to TRBJ2-5; 8 bases match TRBD1. Germline CDR1 and CDR2: SQVTM and ANQGSEA. V shed 7 bases and J 2 bases; nucleotides not matched to a gene: 3. The CDR3 consists of 12 residues. The CDR3 spells CSARTGQETQYF. Here the CDR3 DNA reads TGCAGCGCTAGGACAGGGCAAGAGACCCAGTACTTC.

The chain is built from TRBV7-2 and TRBJ2-3, with D possibly being TRBD2 (5 bases). There are 16 residues in the CDR3. Trimming took off 2 bases at V and 1 base at J, with 13 bases between the two ends. Per the germline V gene, CDR1 is SGHTA and CDR2 is FQGNSA. CDR3: CASSLPATGGTDTQYF. CDR3 in DNA: TGTGCCAGCAGCTTACCGGCTACCGGGGGCACAGATACGCAGTATTTT.